The 21 T cell receptor beta chains listed next were all sequenced from one sample in a study of blood T cell repertoires in COVID-19. Profiled with immunoSEQ multiplex PCR; TCRdb holds only in-frame clones, not every one. Of about 180,000 clones in the sample, 88% were seen once. Sequencing was performed on peripheral blood. All receptors come from a woman aged 25 to 45 with acute or convalescent COVID-19.

This clone was found once. The V call is TRBV28, the J call TRBJ2-1; 9 bases align to TRBD1. This CDR3 is 13 amino acids long. Germline CDR1 is MDHEN and CDR2 is SYDVKM. The V segment lost 3 bases and the J segment 15 bases; nucleotides outside the gene matches: 9. In DNA form, the CDR3 reads TGTGCCAGCAGTTTTCCCGGGACAGGGAAGCCGTTCTTC. Encoded protein: CASSFPGTGKPFF.

This chain connects TRBV6-5 to TRBJ2-4; D is unclear. V lost 2 bases and J lost 1, with 9 bases in between. Per the germline V gene, CDR1 is MNHEY and CDR2 is SVGAGI. The CDR3 is 15 amino acids. The DNA of the CDR3 is TGTGCCAGCAGTTACCGTTCCCCGGCCAAAAACATTCAGTACTTC. This encodes CASSYRSPAKNIQYF.

This chain joins TRBV12-3 or TRBV12-4 and TRBJ2-2; unclear D gene. V shed 2 bases and J shed 8 bases, with 9 bases lying between them. The CDR3 consists of 13 residues. The CDR3 DNA sequence: TGTGCCAGCAGTTTAATGTTATTGGGGGAGCTGTTTTTT. It translates to CASSLMLLGELFF.

This clone was seen a single time. V usage is TRBV6-5 and J usage is TRBJ2-3, with D possibly matching TRBD2 (5 bases). With 6 bases removed from V and 2 bases from J, the gap between germline ends came to 15 bases. Germline CDR1 and CDR2: MNHEY and SVGAGI. The length of the CDR3 is 15 residues. The CDR3 coding sequence is TGTGCCAGCAGCAAAGGGAGATTGGACACAGATACGCAGTATTTT. Translating gives CASSKGRLDTDTQYF.

This chain joins TRBV6-5 and TRBJ2-3, with 8 nucleotides matching TRBD1. The CDR3 runs 14 residues. Germline CDR1 reads MNHEY; CDR2 reads SVGAGI. With 9 bases clipped from V and 2 bases from J, the junction kept 7 bases outside the gene matches. CDR3 amino acids: CASADRGPTDTQYF. The CDR3 DNA reads as TGTGCCAGTGCCGACAGGGGCCCCACAGATACGCAGTATTTT.

The J gene is TRBJ1-3, the V gene TRBV28, with D possibly being TRBD1 (5 bases). Trimming shortened V by 2 bases and J by 3 bases, and 8 bases separated the two germline ends. There are 14 residues in the CDR3. Germline loops: CDR1 MDHEN, CDR2 SYDVKM. The CDR3 DNA reads TGTGCCAGCAGTTTAACTCAGGGTGGAAACACCATATATTTT. It yields the protein CASSLTQGGNTIYF.

V is TRBV5-1 and J is TRBJ2-1, with D uncertain. The CDR3 extends over 13 amino acids. V lost 4 bases and J 0 bases, leaving 5 bases between the germline ends. Per germline, CDR1 SGHRS and CDR2 YFSETQ. The CDR3 DNA reads TGCGCCAGCAGCGTAAACTCCTACAATGAGCAGTTCTTC. Amino acids: CASSVNSYNEQFF.

The rearrangement links TRBV5-4 to TRBJ2-6; D ambiguous. This CDR3 region has 16 residues. Per the germline V gene, CDR1 is SGHNT and CDR2 is YYREEE (reference sequence). Deletions cut 1 base from V and 0 bases from J, with 8 bases between. The CDR3 region has the DNA TGTGCCAGCAGCTTGTTGGTTAGCTCTGGGGCCAACGTCCTGACTTTC. This gives the protein CASSLLVSSGANVLTF.

The chain joins TRBV7-9 to TRBJ1-3, with D unresolved. In germline, CDR1 is SEHNR, CDR2 FQNEAQ (reference sequence). This CDR3 spans 13 amino acids. V lost 2 bases, J lost 8 bases, and 10 bases lay in between. The CDR3 loop reads CASSLLALDTIYF. The CDR3 DNA reads TGTGCCAGCAGCTTACTTGCGTTAGACACCATATATTTT.

The V gene is TRBV10-2, the J gene TRBJ1-2, with D perhaps matching TRBD1 (6 bases). The V gene's germline CDR1 is WSHSY and CDR2 SAAADI. This CDR3 is 13 amino acids long. Trimming removed 8 bases from V and 8 bases from J, with 18 bases in between. The CDR3 coding sequence is TGCGCCAGCGGGCCAGGGGATCAGGGAGGCTACACCTTC. Its protein product is CASGPGDQGGYTF.

The chain couples TRBV19 to TRBJ1-2; a possible D gene is TRBD1 (6 bases). Germline V gives CDR1 LNHDA, CDR2 SQIVND (reference sequence). The CDR3 contains 14 residues. Trimming removed 4 bases at V and 0 bases at J, with 9 bases between. As DNA, the CDR3 is TGTGCCAGTAGTAAACAGGGTGCTAACTATGGCTACACCTTC. Amino acids: CASSKQGANYGYTF.

J is TRBJ2-7 and V is TRBV6-6, with D unresolved. Germline values: CDR1 MNHNY, CDR2 SVGAGI (reference sequence). V was cut by 5 bases and J by 4 bases, with 9 bases left in between. The CDR3 loop spans 12 amino acids. The chain's CDR3 is CASSGDVYEQYF. The DNA of the CDR3 is TGTGCCAGCAGTGGAGACGTTTACGAGCAGTACTTC.

The rearrangement uses TRBV25-1 and TRBJ2-2; TRBD1 might be the D (6 bases). Looked up from germline, CDR1 is MGHDK and CDR2 is SYGVNS. Trimming removed 4 bases at V and 0 bases at J, with 12 bases between. CDR3 size: 16 residues. The CDR3 DNA is TGTGCCAGCAGTGGCAGGGGTGAGGCGAACACCGGGGAGCTGTTTTTT. Its protein is CASSGRGEANTGELFF.

The V call is TRBV4-1, the J call TRBJ2-3, with D uncertain. Between the trimmed V and J ends, which lost 4 bases and 2 bases, there was a span of 19 bases. The CDR3 length is 17 residues. Germline V gene data show CDR1 as MGHRA and CDR2 as YSYEKL. This chain's CDR3 is CASSPRVFGSDTDTQYF. The CDR3 DNA sequence: TGCGCCAGCAGCCCCCGGGTGTTCGGTTCCGACACAGATACGCAGTATTTT.

J is TRBJ2-7 and V is TRBV5-1; tentative D call: TRBD1 (6 bases). The CDR3 covers 13 residues. The germline gives CDR1 SGHRS, CDR2 YFSETQ. Trimming shortened V by 7 bases and J by 3 bases, and 14 bases separated the two germline ends. The CDR3 DNA follows: TGCGCCAGCGGGTTTCCAGGGGACTACGAGCAGTACTTC. This encodes CASGFPGDYEQYF.

V usage is TRBV28 and J usage is TRBJ1-1, with D unclear. The CDR3 is 15 residues long. Germline V gene data show CDR1 as MDHEN and CDR2 as SYDVKM. The germline V and J ends were trimmed by 5 bases and 12 bases, with 25 bases remaining between them. CDR3 nucleotide sequence: TGTGCCAGCAGTCAGCCGGGAACGAGTACTTGGGGAACTTTCTTT. It translates to CASSQPGTSTWGTFF.

The chain recombines TRBV10-3 with TRBJ2-7; D call uncertain. Germline V gene sequence: CDR1 ENHRY, CDR2 SYGVKD. V was clipped by 4 bases and J by 0 bases, with 4 bases between them. The CDR3 is 12 residues long. The CDR3 sequence is CAISGLSYEQYF. As DNA, the CDR3 is TGTGCCATCAGTGGTCTCTCCTACGAGCAGTACTTC.

A few counts support this clone. The chain joins TRBV19 to TRBJ1-3; perhaps TRBD1 as D (5 bases). Germline lookup yields CDR1 LNHDA and CDR2 SQIVND (reference sequence). Trimming cost V 5 bases and J 3 bases, with 23 bases left between them. The CDR3 consists of 18 residues. CDR3 loop: CASSLTGTAYPGGNTIYF. As DNA, the CDR3 is TGTGCCAGTAGTTTAACCGGGACTGCGTATCCGGGTGGAAACACCATATATTTT.

In DNA, the CDR3 is TGTGCCAGCTCGCGGGACCCGGGCGACGAGCAGTACTTC. It codes for CASSRDPGDEQYF. The chain has TRBV11-2 and TRBJ2-7; D perhaps matches TRBD2 (6 bases). The germline V gene has CDR1 SGHAT and CDR2 FQNNGV. V gave up 8 bases and J gave up 5 bases, with 16 bases separating them. The length of the CDR3 is 13 residues. Together with reference TRBV11-2 and TRBJ2-7, the CDR3 gives the full variable domain: EAGVAQSPRYKIIEKRQSVAFWCNPISGHATLYWYQQILGQGPKLLIQFQNNGVVDDSQLPKDRFSAERLKGVDSTLKIQPAKLEDSAVYLCASSRDPGDEQYFGPGTRLTVT.

This chain uses TRBV19 with TRBJ2-1, with D uncertain. Deletions cut 6 bases from V and 8 bases from J, with 17 bases between. Germline V gene sequence: CDR1 LNHDA, CDR2 SQIVND (reference sequence). The CDR3 is 14 residues long. CDR3 coding DNA: TGTGCCAGTAGCCCCATGGAGTTTTTTCATGAGCAGTTCTTC. As protein: CASSPMEFFHEQFF.

This clone has more than one count but fewer than ten. In nucleotides, the CDR3 is TGTGCCAGCAGACCTTTAGGGACAGCCCAAGAGACCCAGTACTTC. It yields the protein CASRPLGTAQETQYF. The J gene is TRBJ2-5, the V gene TRBV7-9, with 7 nucleotides matching TRBD1. The trim removed 6 bases at V and 1 base at J, leaving 8 bases unmatched. Looked up from germline, CDR1 is SEHNR and CDR2 is FQNEAQ (reference sequence). CDR3 length: 15 amino acids.